The clone carrying this T cell receptor beta chain has more than one count but fewer than ten. Its antigen is not known. The record originates from a study of post-analysis software for immune sequencing data. Study observations and caveats: The study found TRBV5-6, TRBV5-1 and TRBV20-1 among four to six TRBV segments more frequent in patients than controls. Diversity measured as normalized Chao1 was significantly lower in multiple sclerosis patients than in controls.

cDNA libraries of TCR beta carried unique molecular identifiers. TCRdb re-called the PCR reads through MiXCR, storing one row per CDR3 protein. Counted here are fewer than 900,000 distinct CDR3 sequences, about half occurring once; the ten biggest clones make up roughly 4.9%. The CDR3 contains 14 residues. Germline V gives CDR1 DFQATT, CDR2 SNEGSKA (reference sequence). V was cut by 5 bases and J by 10 bases, with 21 bases left in between. V gene TRBV20-1 combines with J gene TRBJ2-1; perhaps D is TRBD1 or TRBD2 (5 bases each). This clonotype was obtained from a girl between 5 and 17 years old with multiple sclerosis. Material: blood. The CDR3 reads CSAVVGGEWREQFF. The DNA of the CDR3 is TGCAGTGCTGTCGTTGGGGGAGAATGGCGAGAGCAGTTCTTC.